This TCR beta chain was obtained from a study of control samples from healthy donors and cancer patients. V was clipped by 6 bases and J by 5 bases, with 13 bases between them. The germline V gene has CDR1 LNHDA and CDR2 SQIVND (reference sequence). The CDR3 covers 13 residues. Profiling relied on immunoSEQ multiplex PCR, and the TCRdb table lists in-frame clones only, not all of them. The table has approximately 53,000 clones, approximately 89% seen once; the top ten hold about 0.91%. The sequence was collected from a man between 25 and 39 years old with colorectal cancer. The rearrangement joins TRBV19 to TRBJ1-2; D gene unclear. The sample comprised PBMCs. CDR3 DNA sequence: TGTGCCAGTAGCCCCCTCATGGGATATGGCTACACCTTC. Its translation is CASSPLMGYGYTF.